The 26 T cell receptor beta chains listed next were all sequenced from one sample in a study of blood T cell repertoires in COVID-19. The assay was immunoSEQ multiplex PCR, and TCRdb's table has in-frame clones only and misses some. The data contain approximately 45,000 clones, 87% of them singletons. Sequenced material: peripheral blood. The receptors originated from a human donor in a cohort sampled during active COVID-19.

The V gene is TRBV2, the J gene TRBJ2-1; TRBD2 matches 8 bases. The CDR3 covers 15 residues. Germline V gives CDR1 SNHLY, CDR2 FYNNEI. Losses at the gene ends were 2 bases for V and 6 bases for J; bases not matched to a gene: 6. The CDR3 region has the DNA TGTGCCAGCAGTGAAAGGAGACTAGCGAGCAATGAGCAGTTCTTC. Protein: CASSERRLASNEQFF.

The chain combines TRBV19 with TRBJ1-5; D perhaps matches TRBD1 (6 bases). With 3 bases removed from V and 0 bases from J, the gap between germline ends came to 9 bases. Germline V gene sequence: CDR1 LNHDA, CDR2 SQIVND (reference sequence). The CDR3 spans 15 residues. The CDR3 bases are TGTGCCAGTAGTATGGGACAAAATAGCAATCAGCCCCAGCATTTT. It codes for CASSMGQNSNQPQHF.

This clone was observed a few times. The gene calls are TRBV28 and TRBJ2-1; 7 positions agree with TRBD2. The V segment lost 7 bases and the J segment 2 bases; nucleotides outside the gene matches: 5. This CDR3 has 14 amino acids. Germline-derived CDR1 and CDR2 are MDHEN and SYDVKM. The CDR3 spells CASTPAGAYNEQFF. The CDR3 DNA follows: TGTGCCAGCACCCCTGCGGGGGCCTACAATGAGCAGTTCTTC.

The J gene is TRBJ2-3, the V gene TRBV7-2; the D is unclear. The germline CDR1 and CDR2 sequences are SGHTA and FQGNSA. V was shortened by 4 bases and J by 3 bases, with 2 bases between the two germline ends. CDR3 length: 11 amino acids. CDR3 nucleotides: TGTGCCAGCAGCTCAACAGATACGCAGTATTTT. Its translation is CASSSTDTQYF.

V and J are TRBV29-1 and TRBJ2-1; 16 nucleotides align to TRBD2. Germline CDR1 and CDR2: SQVTM and ANQGSEA. V gave up 5 bases and J gave up 3 bases; unmatched junction bases: 4. This CDR3 is 16 amino acids long. CDR3 sequence: CSVTGLAGGHYNEQFF. CDR3 nucleotide sequence: TGCAGCGTTACGGGACTAGCGGGAGGGCACTACAATGAGCAGTTCTTC.

The gene calls are TRBV5-4 and TRBJ2-5, with 9 bases fitting TRBD2. The CDR3 sequence is 15 residues long. The V gene's germline CDR1 is SGHNT and CDR2 YYREEE (reference sequence). Losses at the gene ends were 2 bases for V and 5 bases for J; bases not matched to a gene: 7. In DNA form, the CDR3 reads TGTGCCAGCAGCTTTAGCGGGAGTAGACGGGAGACCCAGTACTTC. Its protein product is CASSFSGSRRETQYF.

CDR3 protein: CASGWDSGDEQYF. CDR3 nucleotide sequence: TGTGCCAGCGGATGGGACAGCGGCGACGAGCAGTACTTC. The chain is built from TRBV27 and TRBJ2-7; TRBD1 matches at 7 bases. This CDR3 contains 13 residues. The V gene end was trimmed by 8 bases and the J gene end by 5 bases; junction bases not matched to a gene: 9. CDR1 and CDR2 from the germline V gene are MNHEY and SMNVEV (reference sequence).

This clone was counted once. The chain employs TRBV24-1 and TRBJ2-5; D possibly corresponds to TRBD2 (5 bases). The CDR3 consists of 17 residues. CDR1 is KGHDR and CDR2 is SFDVKD in the germline V gene. The V end lost 1 base, the J end lost 1 base, and 15 bases lay between the germline ends. CDR3 protein: CATSDFAKPGFQETQYF. CDR3 nucleotide sequence: TGTGCCACCAGTGATTTCGCGAAACCGGGGTTCCAAGAGACCCAGTACTTC.

This chain joins TRBV19 and TRBJ1-4; 8 nucleotides line up with TRBD1. CDR3 size: 14 residues. V lost 7 bases and J lost 6; bases outside the gene matches: 7. The germline gives CDR1 LNHDA, CDR2 SQIVND (reference sequence). Written as DNA, the CDR3 is TGTGCCAGTAAGGGGACCAGGGGGCATGAAAAACTGTTTTTT. Translated, it gives CASKGTRGHEKLFF.

The CDR3, as DNA: TGTGCCAGCACAGGGACTAGCGGGAGAGGGGTTTCTACCGGGGAGCTGTTTTTT. It specifies CASTGTSGRGVSTGELFF. The chain recombines TRBV5-4 with TRBJ2-2, with 14 bases aligning to TRBD2. CDR3 length equals 18 residues. Germline V CDR1 and CDR2: SGHNT, YYREEE (reference sequence). The V segment lost 6 bases and the J segment 5 bases; nucleotides outside the gene matches: 12.

This clone was detected once. The gene calls are TRBV4-3 and TRBJ1-5, with D uncertain. The CDR3 runs 15 residues. Germline loops: CDR1 LGHNA, CDR2 YSLEER. V lost 0 bases to trimming and J lost 3 bases, with 9 bases between them. Written as DNA, the CDR3 is TGCGCCAGCAGCCAAGATTTGTCGTACAATCAGCCCCAGCATTTT. This translates into CASSQDLSYNQPQHF.

This clone was picked up one time. The chain is built from TRBV5-5 and TRBJ2-2; tentatively, D is TRBD1 (6 bases). The V end lost 3 bases, the J end lost 1 base, and 13 bases lay between the germline ends. Germline CDR1 SGHKS, CDR2 YYEKEE (reference sequence). The CDR3 spans 16 residues. CDR3 sequence: CASSWGQRMNTGELFF. CDR3 in DNA: TGTGCCAGCAGCTGGGGGCAGCGCATGAACACCGGGGAGCTGTTTTTT.

V is TRBV9 and J is TRBJ2-7; TRBD1 matches at 9 bases. The CDR3 runs 14 residues. The germline CDR1 and CDR2 sequences are SGDLS and YYNGEE. V lost 4 bases and J lost 3; bases outside the gene matches: 5. Written as DNA, the CDR3 is TGTGCCAGCAGCTCGGGACAGGGTAGCTACGAGCAGTACTTC. This translates into CASSSGQGSYEQYF.

V gene TRBV19 combines with J gene TRBJ1-1; D is undetermined. V was pared by 6 bases and J by 4 bases, with 12 bases between. Germline CDR1 is LNHDA and CDR2 is SQIVND (reference sequence). This CDR3 comprises 13 residues. This CDR3 is CASSTRSLTEAFF. CDR3 nucleotide sequence: TGTGCCAGTAGCACACGTTCCCTCACTGAAGCTTTCTTT.

This sequence joins TRBV6-6 and TRBJ2-7, with no clear D. CDR3 size: 12 residues. CDR1 is MNHNY, CDR2 SVGAGI, per germline (reference sequence). Trimming pared 6 bases from V and 3 bases from J, leaving 9 bases between. DNA of the CDR3: TGTGCCAGCAGCCCCGACAACTACGAGCAGTACTTC. It codes for CASSPDNYEQYF.

J is TRBJ2-5 and V is TRBV20-1; 8 bases map to TRBD1. The germline CDR1 and CDR2 sequences are DFQATT and SNEGSKA (reference sequence). J gave up 10 bases and V 6 bases, and 7 bases lay outside the gene matches. This CDR3 has 11 residues. The CDR3 reads CSAGQGRDQYF. The CDR3 DNA reads as TGCAGTGCCGGACAGGGTCGGGACCAGTACTTC.

The rearrangement uses TRBV4-2 and TRBJ2-1; 9 bases are shared with TRBD2. After removal of 3 bases from V and 7 bases from J, the junction contained 13 bases not matched to a gene. Germline V CDR1 and CDR2: LGHNA, YNFKEQ. The CDR3 spans 17 residues. CDR3: CASSHTLGAGGSNEQFF. The CDR3 DNA reads TGTGCCAGCAGCCACACCTTAGGAGCGGGAGGCTCTAATGAGCAGTTCTTC.

The chain joins TRBV10-1 to TRBJ2-5, with a weak D call TRBD2 (6 bases). This CDR3 is 13 amino acids long. Germline CDR1 and CDR2: WNHNN and SYGVQD (reference sequence). Trimming removed 1 base at V and 7 bases at J, with 10 bases between. In nucleotides, the CDR3 is TGCGCCAGCAGTGAGTTCGGAGGGGCGACCCAGTACTTC. Encoded protein: CASSEFGGATQYF.

The rearrangement uses TRBV5-5 and TRBJ2-7; the match to TRBD1 covers 8 bases. CDR1 is SGHKS, CDR2 YYEKEE, per germline (reference sequence). Trimming at V came to 4 bases and at J to 3 bases, leaving 12 bases not matched to a gene. CDR3 length: 16 amino acids. The CDR3 region has the DNA TGTGCCAGCAGCCGCACAGGGGGGCCTTTTTTCTACGAGCAGTACTTC. Its translation is CASSRTGGPFFYEQYF.

The CDR3 reads CASSPPSGRATGELFF. DNA for the CDR3: TGTGCCAGCAGCCCCCCTAGCGGGAGGGCCACCGGGGAGCTGTTTTTT. The chain joins TRBV28 to TRBJ2-2; 12 nucleotides line up with TRBD2. This CDR3 region has 16 residues. The germline gives CDR1 MDHEN, CDR2 SYDVKM. Unmatched junction bases numbered 6, after V lost 6 bases and J lost 4 bases. Drawing the rest from reference TRBV28 and TRBJ2-2, the complete variable domain is DVKVTQSSRYLVKRTGEKVFLECVQDMDHENMFWYRQDPGLGLRLIYFSYDVKMKEKGDIPEGYSVSREKKERFSLILESASTNQTSMYLCASSPPSGRATGELFFGEGSRLTVL.

This chain joins TRBV11-3 and TRBJ2-7; TRBD1 matches at 10 bases. CDR3 length: 15 residues. J gave up 4 bases and V 6 bases, and 9 bases lay outside the gene matches. Germline V gives CDR1 SGHNT, CDR2 YENEEA. The CDR3 DNA is TGTGCCAGCAGAATAGACAGGGGGCATTCGTACGAGCAGTACTTC. Its protein is CASRIDRGHSYEQYF.

The CDR3 protein is CASSLGQLNSPLHF. For the CDR3, the DNA is TGCGCCAGCAGCTTGGGACAGCTTAATTCACCCCTCCACTTT. The V and J genes are TRBV5-1 and TRBJ1-6; D is perhaps TRBD1 (5 bases). In germline, CDR1 is SGHRS, CDR2 YFSETQ. With 0 bases removed from V and 6 bases from J, the gap between germline ends came to 7 bases. The CDR3 has 14 amino acids.

The rearrangement links TRBV19 to TRBJ2-7, with a tentative D call TRBD1 (6 bases). Germline CDR1 reads LNHDA; CDR2 reads SQIVND (reference sequence). V lost 5 bases to trimming and J lost 2 bases, with 16 bases between them. This CDR3 spans 15 amino acids. This CDR3 is CASSPRRQAAYEQYF. CDR3 bases: TGTGCCAGTAGTCCTCGTCGACAGGCCGCCTACGAGCAGTACTTC. The full variable domain, in which reference TRBV19 and TRBJ2-7 provide the parts outside the CDR3, is DGGITQSPKYLFRKEGQNVTLSCEQNLNHDAMYWYRQDPGQGLRLIYYSQIVNDFQKGDIAEGYSVSREKKESFPLTVTSAQKNPTAFYLCASSPRRQAAYEQYFGPGTRLTVT.

The chain links TRBV12-3 or TRBV12-4 to TRBJ1-2, with TRBD1 matching 7 bases. The CDR3 consists of 12 residues. J lost 13 bases, V lost 2 bases, and 7 bases had no gene match. CDR3 DNA: TGTGCCAGCAGTTTAACAGGGGATCGTTTCACCTTC. Translation gives CASSLTGDRFTF.

The gene calls are TRBV5-5 and TRBJ2-3; a weak D match, TRBD2 (6 bases). CDR1 is SGHKS, CDR2 YYEKEE, per germline (reference sequence). CDR3 length equals 15 residues. Between the trimmed V and J ends, which lost 1 base and 4 bases, there was a span of 13 bases. CDR3: CASSLLAGLSDTQYF. CDR3 in DNA: TGTGCCAGCAGCTTGCTCGCGGGATTGTCAGATACGCAGTATTTT.

This clone showed up just once. The V and J genes are TRBV2 and TRBJ1-2; possibly TRBD1 for D (6 bases). V dropped 4 bases and J dropped 4 bases, with 16 bases sitting between them. The length of the CDR3 is 15 residues. Germline CDR1 and CDR2: SNHLY and FYNNEI. The CDR3 DNA sequence: TGTGCCAGCAGTGGGGGTCGGGAGGGGGTCTATGGCTACACCTTC. Its protein product is CASSGGREGVYGYTF.